The present TCR beta chain was sequenced within a study of control samples from healthy donors and cancer patients. Germline V gene lookup returns CDR1 WNHNN and CDR2 SYGVQD (reference sequence). The CDR3 extends over 16 amino acids. The V and J ends lost 0 bases and 2 bases respectively, with 13 bases between them. Sequencing was performed with immunoSEQ multiplex PCR; in TCRdb, only in-frame clones are kept and a portion is missing. The data hold 70,000 to 80,000 clones, with approximately 90% observed a single time. The genes are TRBV10-1 and TRBJ2-5; D uncertain. Material: PBMCs. This receptor was taken from a woman aged 55-70 years with head and neck cancer. This CDR3 reads CASSESPFGRQETQYF. DNA for the CDR3: TGCGCCAGCAGTGAGTCGCCGTTTGGCAGGCAAGAGACCCAGTACTTC.